This T cell receptor beta chain was found in a study of shared clonotypes between healthy human individuals. Findings and limits, study-wide: Deeper or shallower sequencing was expected to change how clonotypes are shared among donors. Generally, naive subsets (rather than memory subsets) showed larger estimated richness.

A note on this clone: Antigen specificity is unknown. Other DNA sequences within the sample encode an identical CDR3.

Sorted-subset replicate PCR reactions contained 200 to 250 ng DNA, corresponding to roughly 29,000 T cell genomes. Using immunoSEQ multiplex PCR, the repertoire was profiled, and TCRdb retains in-frame clones only, with some absent. This table has a few million clones, over 85% appearing once. The ends lost 5 bases at V and 3 bases at J; junction bases unmatched: 7. Per the germline V gene, CDR1 is MDHEN and CDR2 is SYDVKM. This CDR3 spans 14 amino acids. The source of this sequence is a man younger than 35 in good health. Material for sequencing was naive CD4+ T cells sorted from blood. Subset indicated: CD45RA+ positively selected. The rearrangement joins TRBV28 to TRBJ2-7; 7 bases are a match to TRBD1. CDR3 coding DNA: TGTGCCAGCAGTCCTAGTCAGGGGGTCTACGAGCAGTACTTC. It encodes CASSPSQGVYEQYF.